These 3 T cell receptor beta chains share one sample of origin, sequenced in a study of blood T cells in healthy people across ages. Alongside a J-beta primer mix, a sample-barcoded 5' primer served in a second PCR lasting about 6 to 11 cycles. A single record per CDR3 protein comes from TCRdb applying MiXCR to the 5' RACE reads. The table lists nearly 800,000 distinct CDR3 sequences, 25% of them singletons. The sample was also reused in another study, on T cells of mothers and their children.

The sequenced sample consisted of blood. The receptors derive from a boy between 10 and 17 years old in good health.

This clonotype came up a few times. The chain recombines TRBV20-1 with TRBJ1-1; D is ambiguous. CDR3 length equals 14 residues. CDR1 is DFQATT and CDR2 is SNEGSKA in the germline V gene (reference sequence). The V end was cut by 3 bases, the J end by 8 bases, with 19 bases between. The CDR3 reads CSARDDRLLGEAFF. The CDR3 region has the DNA TGCAGTGCTAGGGACGACCGGTTGCTAGGCGAAGCTTTCTTT.

The chain combines TRBV6-5 with TRBJ2-5; TRBD1 matches at 10 bases. The J call is doubtful: the DNA matches TRBJ2-7 better. The CDR3 covers 15 residues. Germline values: CDR1 MNHEY, CDR2 SVGAGI. CDR3 in DNA: TGTGCCAGCAGCGGGACAGGGGATTTAATCTACGAGCAGTACTTC. It specifies CASSGTGDLIYEQYF.

The CDR3 coding sequence is TGTGCCATCAGTGAAGGAGGGCCTTACAATGAGCAGTTCTTC. Translated, it gives CAISEGGPYNEQFF. The chain joins TRBV10-3 to TRBJ2-1; D might be TRBD2 (6 bases). Germline values: CDR1 ENHRY, CDR2 SYGVKD. V lost 3 bases and J lost 4, with 10 bases in between. The CDR3 has 14 residues.